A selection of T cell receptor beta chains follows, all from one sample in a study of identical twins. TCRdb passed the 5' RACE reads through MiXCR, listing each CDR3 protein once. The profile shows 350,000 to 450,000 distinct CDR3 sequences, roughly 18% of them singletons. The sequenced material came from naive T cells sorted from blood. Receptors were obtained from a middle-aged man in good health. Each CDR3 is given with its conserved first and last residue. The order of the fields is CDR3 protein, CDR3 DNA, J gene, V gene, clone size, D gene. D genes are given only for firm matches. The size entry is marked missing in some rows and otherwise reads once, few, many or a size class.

CASNRGLNEKLFF TGTGCCAGCAACAGGGGGCTTAACGAAAAACTGTTTTTT TRBJ1-4 TRBV10-3 many TRBD1
CASSVGTANEKLFF TGTGCCAGCAGCGTCGGGACAGCTAATGAAAAACTGTTTTTT TRBJ1-4 TRBV7-2 many TRBD1
CSARLDRGYEQYF TGCAGTGCTAGACTCGACAGGGGCTACGAGCAGTACTTC TRBJ2-7 TRBV20-1 NA TRBD1
CASSGTDLLSGTDTQYF TGTGCCAGCAGCGGGACTGATCTTCTTTCAGGCACAGATACGCAGTATTTT TRBJ2-3 TRBV9 NA NA
CASSLVLLVHNEQFF TGTGCCAGCAGCTTGGTGTTACTAGTCCACAATGAGCAGTTCTTC TRBJ2-1 TRBV5-5 NA NA
CASSSSTGTAGSDEKLFF TGCGCCAGCAGCTCCTCCACCGGGACAGCCGGTTCTGATGAAAAACTGTTTTTT TRBJ1-4 TRBV5-1 many TRBD1
CASSQYFSPPYEQYF TGCGCCAGCAGCCAATACTTCTCTCCTCCTTACGAGCAGTACTTC TRBJ2-7 TRBV4-3 few NA
CAWSATVPYEQYF TGTGCCTGGAGTGCGACGGTTCCCTACGAGCAGTACTTC TRBJ2-7 TRBV30 NA NA
CSASPGGPKNIQYF TGCAGTGCTAGCCCCGGGGGGCCCAAAAACATTCAGTACTTC TRBJ2-4 TRBV20-1 many NA
CASSSTGTGNTGELFF TGTGCCAGCAGCTCAACCGGGACAGGGAACACCGGGGAGCTGTTTTTT TRBJ2-2 TRBV12-3/TRBV12-4 many TRBD1
CASSLYRGEIYEQYF TGCGCCAGCAGCCTTTATAGGGGGGAAATCTACGAGCAGTACTTC TRBJ2-7 TRBV4-1 many NA
CSARVRAGIYEQYF TGCAGTGCTAGAGTCCGGGCAGGGATCTACGAGCAGTACTTC TRBJ2-7 TRBV20-1 many NA
CSVLRDTGELFF TGCAGCGTTCTCCGGGACACCGGGGAGCTGTTTTTT TRBJ2-2 TRBV29-1 many NA
CASTIGPGTTDTQYF TGTGCCAGCACCATAGGGCCAGGAACTACAGATACGCAGTATTTT TRBJ2-3 TRBV12-3/TRBV12-4 NA NA
CSAPRTEMNTEAFF TGCAGTGCTCCTAGGACAGAAATGAACACTGAAGCTTTCTTT TRBJ1-1 TRBV20-1 few NA
CASSLPGRSEQYF TGTGCCAGCAGTTTGCCAGGCAGAAGCGAGCAGTACTTC TRBJ2-7 TRBV12-3/TRBV12-4 NA NA
CASSFRGPHHEQFF TGTGCCAGCAGTTTCAGGGGACCACACCATGAGCAGTTCTTC TRBJ2-1 TRBV12-3/TRBV12-4 NA NA
CAISVGLYNEQFF TGTGCCATCAGTGTGGGGCTCTACAATGAGCAGTTCTTC TRBJ2-1 TRBV10-3 few NA
CAISELLAGGPDTQYF TGTGCCATCAGTGAGTTACTAGCGGGGGGGCCGGATACGCAGTATTTT TRBJ2-3 TRBV10-3 NA TRBD2
CASSLDLDRNSPLHF TGTGCCAGCAGTTTAGATTTGGACAGAAATTCACCCCTCCACTTT TRBJ1-6 TRBV12-3/TRBV12-4 NA NA
CSATGGLFEQFF TGCAGTGCCACGGGCGGACTTTTTGAGCAGTTCTTC TRBJ2-1 TRBV20-1 many NA
CAISDGRLAGSRGEQFF TGTGCCATCAGTGACGGACGACTAGCGGGGTCCCGAGGTGAGCAGTTCTTC TRBJ2-1 TRBV10-3 NA TRBD2
CASSGTSGGYTDTQYF TGTGCCAGCAGTGGGACTAGCGGGGGGTACACAGATACGCAGTATTTT TRBJ2-3 TRBV7-2 few TRBD2
CASSFLLKNVNNEQFF TGCGCCAGCAGCTTTCTCTTGAAGAACGTCAACAATGAGCAGTTCTTC TRBJ2-1 TRBV5-1 NA NA
CSAIRGTMNTEAFF TGCAGTGCTATCCGCGGGACTATGAACACTGAAGCTTTCTTT TRBJ1-1 TRBV20-1 NA NA
CASSSDRDRNSYEQYF TGTGCCAGCAGTTCGGACCGGGACAGGAATTCCTACGAGCAGTACTTC TRBJ2-7 TRBV6-5 NA TRBD1